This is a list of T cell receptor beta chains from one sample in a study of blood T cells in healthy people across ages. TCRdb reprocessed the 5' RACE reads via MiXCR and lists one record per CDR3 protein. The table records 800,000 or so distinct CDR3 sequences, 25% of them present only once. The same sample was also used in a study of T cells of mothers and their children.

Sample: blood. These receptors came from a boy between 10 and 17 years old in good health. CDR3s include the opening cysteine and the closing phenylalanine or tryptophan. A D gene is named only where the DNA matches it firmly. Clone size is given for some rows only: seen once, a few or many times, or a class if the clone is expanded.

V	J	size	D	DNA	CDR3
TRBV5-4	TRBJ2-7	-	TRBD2	TGTGCCAGCAGTTCCCAAACCGGGACTAGCGGGGCCACCTACGAGCAGTACTTC	CASSSQTGTSGATYEQYF
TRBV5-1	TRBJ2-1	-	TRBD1	TGCGCCAGCAGCTTGCTTACCGGACAGGGGAACAATGAGCAGTTCTTC	CASSLLTGQGNNEQFF
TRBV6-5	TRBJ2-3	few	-	TGTGCCAGCAGTTACTCGAGCCGGGGTAGGAACACAGATACGCAGTATTTT	CASSYSSRGRNTDTQYF
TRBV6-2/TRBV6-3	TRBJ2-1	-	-	TGTGCCAGCACTATATCCCCCCGGGGTAGCGGTACCTACAATGAGCAGTTCTTC	CASTISPRGSGTYNEQFF
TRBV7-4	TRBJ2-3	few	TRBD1	TGTGCCAGCAGCGCAGACAGGGTCCTACGCCTCACAGATACGCAGTATTTT	CASSADRVLRLTDTQYF
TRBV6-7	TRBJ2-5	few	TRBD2	TGTGCCAGCAGTTATGAAGCGGGGGAGACCCAGTACTTC	CASSYEAGETQYF
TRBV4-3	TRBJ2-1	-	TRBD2	TGCGCCAGCAGCCAAGATTGGCTAGCGGGGGGGGAATACAATGAGCAGTTCTTC	CASSQDWLAGGEYNEQFF
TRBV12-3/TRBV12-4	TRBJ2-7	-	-	TGTGCCAGCAGTTTTAACCAATACGAGCAGTACTTC	CASSFNQYEQYF
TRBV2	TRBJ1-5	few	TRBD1	TGTGCCAGCAGCCCACAGGGGATCGGGGGCAATCAGCCCCAGCATTTT	CASSPQGIGGNQPQHF
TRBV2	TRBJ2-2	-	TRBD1	TGTGCCAGCAGGGAGACAGGGGCGCGAACCGGGGAGCTGTTTTTT	CASRETGARTGELFF
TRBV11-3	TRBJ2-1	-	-	TGTGCCAGCAGCCAGAAACCAGGGGTAGGGTACAATGAGCAGTTCTTC	CASSQKPGVGYNEQFF
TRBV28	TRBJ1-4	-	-	TGTGCCAGCAGCAGACAGTTGCTCTCTGAAAAACTGTTTTTT	CASSRQLLSEKLFF
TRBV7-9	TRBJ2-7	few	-	TGTGCCAGCAGCTCCCCCAGTGCCTACGAGCAGTACTTC	CASSSPSAYEQYF
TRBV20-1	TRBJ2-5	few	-	TGCAGTACTACCGCAGAGACCCAGTACTTC	CSTTAETQYF
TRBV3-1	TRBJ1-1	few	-	TGTGCCAGCAGGCACCGGGCCATCACTGAAGCTTTCTTT	CASRHRAITEAFF
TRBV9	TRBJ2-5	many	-	TGTGCCAGCAGCGTTGGCGGGGTAGAAGAGACCCAGTACTTC	CASSVGGVEETQYF